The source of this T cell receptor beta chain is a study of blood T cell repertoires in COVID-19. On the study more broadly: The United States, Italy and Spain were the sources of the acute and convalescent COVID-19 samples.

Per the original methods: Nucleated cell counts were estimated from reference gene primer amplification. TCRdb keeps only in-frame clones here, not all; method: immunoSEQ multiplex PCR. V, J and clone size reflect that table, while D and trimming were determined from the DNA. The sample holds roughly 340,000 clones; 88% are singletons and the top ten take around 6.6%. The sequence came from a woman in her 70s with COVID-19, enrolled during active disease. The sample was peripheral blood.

The CDR3 DNA reads as TGTGCCAGCTCACCACCCGGCAGGGTCCCTGAAGCTTTCTTT. Encoded protein: CASSPPGRVPEAFF. The rearrangement uses TRBV18 and TRBJ1-1, with D perhaps matching TRBD1 (5 bases). V dropped 0 bases and J dropped 6 bases, with 11 bases sitting between them. Germline loops: CDR1 KGHSH, CDR2 LQKENI. The CDR3 contains 14 residues. The full variable domain, its missing parts supplied by reference TRBV18 and TRBJ1-1, is NAGVMQNPRHLVRRRGQEARLRCSPMKGHSHVYWYRQLPEEGLKFMVYLQKENIIDESGMPKERFSAEFPKEGPSILRIQQVVRGDSAAYFCASSPPGRVPEAFFGQGTRLTVV.